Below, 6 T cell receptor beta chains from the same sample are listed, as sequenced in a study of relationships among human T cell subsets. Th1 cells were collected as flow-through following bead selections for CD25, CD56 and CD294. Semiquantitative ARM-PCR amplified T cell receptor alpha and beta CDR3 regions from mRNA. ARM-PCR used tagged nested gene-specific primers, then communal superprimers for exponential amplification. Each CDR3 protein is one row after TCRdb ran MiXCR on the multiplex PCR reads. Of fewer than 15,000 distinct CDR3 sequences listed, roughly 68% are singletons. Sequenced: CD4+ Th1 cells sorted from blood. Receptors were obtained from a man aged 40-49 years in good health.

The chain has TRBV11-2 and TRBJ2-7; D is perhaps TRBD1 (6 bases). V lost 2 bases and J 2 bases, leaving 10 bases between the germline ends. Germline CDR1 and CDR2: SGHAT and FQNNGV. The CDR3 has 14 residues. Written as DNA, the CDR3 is TGTGCCAGCAGCTTAAGCGAGGGGGCCTACGAGCAGTACTTC. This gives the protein CASSLSEGAYEQYF. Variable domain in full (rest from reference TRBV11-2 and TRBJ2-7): EAGVAQSPRYKIIEKRQSVAFWCNPISGHATLYWYQQILGQGPKLLIQFQNNGVVDDSQLPKDRFSAERLKGVDSTLKIQPAKLEDSAVYLCASSLSEGAYEQYFGPGTRLTVT.

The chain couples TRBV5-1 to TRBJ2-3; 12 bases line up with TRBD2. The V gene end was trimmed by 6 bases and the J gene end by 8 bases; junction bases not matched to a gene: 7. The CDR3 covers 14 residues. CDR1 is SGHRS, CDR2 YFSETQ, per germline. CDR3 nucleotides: TGCGCCAGCAAGCTAGCGGGGGGGCAGGGTACGCAGTATTTT. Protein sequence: CASKLAGGQGTQYF.

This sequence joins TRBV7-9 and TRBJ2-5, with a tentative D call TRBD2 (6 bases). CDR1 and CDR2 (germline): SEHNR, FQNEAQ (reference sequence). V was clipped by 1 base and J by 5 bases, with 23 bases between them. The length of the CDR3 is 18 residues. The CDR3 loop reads CASSLVRWVGSRRETQYF. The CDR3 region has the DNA TGTGCCAGCAGCTTAGTGCGGTGGGTCGGGAGTCGTCGGGAGACCCAGTACTTC.

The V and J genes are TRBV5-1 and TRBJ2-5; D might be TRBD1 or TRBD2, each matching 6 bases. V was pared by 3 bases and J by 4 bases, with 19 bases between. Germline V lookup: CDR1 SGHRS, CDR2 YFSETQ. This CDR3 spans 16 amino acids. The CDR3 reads CASSSGDTRGAETQYF. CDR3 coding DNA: TGCGCCAGCAGCTCGGGGGACACCCGCGGGGCAGAGACCCAGTACTTC.

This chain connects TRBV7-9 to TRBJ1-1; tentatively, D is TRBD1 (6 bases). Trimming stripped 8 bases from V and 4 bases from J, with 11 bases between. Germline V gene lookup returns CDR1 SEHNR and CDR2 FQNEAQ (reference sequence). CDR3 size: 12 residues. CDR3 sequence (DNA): TGTGCCAGCGGGGGAGGGGGCACTGAAGCTTTCTTT. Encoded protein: CASGGGGTEAFF.

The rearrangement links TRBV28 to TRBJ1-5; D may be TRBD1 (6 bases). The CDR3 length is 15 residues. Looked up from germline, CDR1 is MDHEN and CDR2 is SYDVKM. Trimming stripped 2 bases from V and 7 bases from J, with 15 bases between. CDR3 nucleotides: TGTGCCAGCAGTTTAGGGGGGACAATCGGACAGCCCCAGCATTTT. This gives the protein CASSLGGTIGQPQHF.